This T cell receptor beta chain was identified in a study of CD8+ T cells in alopecia areata listed by TCRdb under 2018. Study-level background: The treated patients, all with moderate-to-severe alopecia areata, were enrolled in an open-label pilot trial of oral tofacitinib given at 5 to 10 mg twice daily. Tofacitinib was given for 6 to 18 months, followed by 6 months of follow-up off drug to assess delayed response and recurrence. RNA came from the PAXgene miRNA kit for fixed scalp, the miRNeasy kit for PBMCs, and the RNeasy kit for mouse skin. The SALT score, which quantifies the percentage of affected scalp surface area, was used to measure disease severity in treated patients. In humans, TCRbeta sequencing was performed on scalp tissue and on sorted CD4+ and CD8+ peripheral blood T cells from healthy controls and from patients with patchy or totalis/universalis alopecia areata. In both human patients and the C3H/HeJ mouse model, the study applied high-throughput TCRbeta sequencing to look at T cell clonal expansion in alopecia areata. Clonality in the scalp was compared among normal scalp (n=4), patchy alopecia areata scalp (n=8), and alopecia totalis/universalis scalp (n=8). Patients on tofacitinib were biopsied at baseline and after 4 and 24 weeks of treatment, and several of the patients also had a later scalp biopsy. Amplification of TCRbeta CDR3 regions was done by immunoSEQ multiplex PCR using 35 Vbeta forward primers and 13 Jbeta reverse primers. Results the study describes overall, beyond this receptor: Many expanded lesional clones were found to persist in scalp and blood during tofacitinib treatment, and relapse after treatment cessation may be partly explained by this persistence. Compared with normal scalp, lesional scalp, particularly in alopecia totalis/universalis, had higher clonality and more expanded CD8+ clones, which suggests antigenic drive. TCR sequences shared between patients were less clear than in mice, possibly partly because of HLA diversity in the patient population. The treated cohort was small, with a single nonresponder, so links between baseline CD8+ expansion and response need larger studies. Scalp clonality and the number of expanded CD8+ clones among the top 100 scalp clones were significantly decreased by tofacitinib. Scalp TCR repertoire analysis is complicated because resident alphabeta T cells in normal human skin are also sequenced, whereas mouse skin is dominated by gammadelta T cells.

Reading the label with the study, this specimen's time point is: about 25 weeks on oral tofacitinib. What the treatment or condition label conveys for this sample: oral pan-JAK inhibitor, 5-10 mg twice daily. Peripheral blood and lesional scalp punch biopsies were obtained from patients with alopecia areata. PBMCs were separated by density centrifugation and stained for CD3, CD4 and CD8, after which CD4+ and CD8+ T cells were sorted on a FACSAria. Reading from cysteine to phenylalanine, the CDR3 counts 13 amino acids. Here the CDR3 DNA is all that survives: 39 bases in frame from base 1. CDR1 and CDR2 are read off the germline V gene as SQVTM and ANQGSEA. V is pared back by 4 bases and J by 0 bases, with 10 bases lying between the germline termini. This clone has just a few counts. Its binding antigen is unknown. The record has no base qualities; no much larger clone is one base away. Libraries were made using the immunoSEQ multiplex PCR assay. RNA was extracted from all samples and reverse transcribed into cDNA as template for TCR sequencing. SuperScript III was used for first-strand cDNA synthesis, primed with a 2:1 mix of oligo-dT and random hexamers. A synthetic immune receptor repertoire was used to gauge amplification bias, and whatever bias remained was removed computationally. As for how the authors treated the data: Raw reads were preprocessed for error removal, and CDR3 was defined according to IMGT conventions as running from the conserved cysteine to phenylalanine. Clonality was computed as 1 minus the Shannon entropy, with the entropy normalized by log2 of the number of productive unique TCRs. Scalp TCRbeta sequences were cross-referenced with sorted blood CD4 and CD8 repertoires so that the CD4 or CD8 identity of scalp clones could be inferred. TCRdb limited this immuneACCESS table to in-frame rearrangements with V and J called. A share of clones is missing; checked studies link under half to unresolved V genes, and the rest is unexplained. The V and J calls and clone size are taken from that table; D and trimming were inferred from the DNA. The table for this sample lists approximately 210,000 clones; roughly 60% of them were counted only once. Of the sample, approximately 1% is held by the ten largest clones.

Recombination joined TRBV29-1 with TRBJ2-7, with the D gene not clear enough to name. The receptor was isolated from a human donor with alopecia areata. The material was CD4+ T cells sorted from blood, obtained at week 24, from a patient treated with tofacitinib. Here the CDR3 is given as CSVGRRSSYEQYF. The DNA reads TGCAGCGTTGGAAGGCGGTCCTCCTACGAGCAGTACTTC.